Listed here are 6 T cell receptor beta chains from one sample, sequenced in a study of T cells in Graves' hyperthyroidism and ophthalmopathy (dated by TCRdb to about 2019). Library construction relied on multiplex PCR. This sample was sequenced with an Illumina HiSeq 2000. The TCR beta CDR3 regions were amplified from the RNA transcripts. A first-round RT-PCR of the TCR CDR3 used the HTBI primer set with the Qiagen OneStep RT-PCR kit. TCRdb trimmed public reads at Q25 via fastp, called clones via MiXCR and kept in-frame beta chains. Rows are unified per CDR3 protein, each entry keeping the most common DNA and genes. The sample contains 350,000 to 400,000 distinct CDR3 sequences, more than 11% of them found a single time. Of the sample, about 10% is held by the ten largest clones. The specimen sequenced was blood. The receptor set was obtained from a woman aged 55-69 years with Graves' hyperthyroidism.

The DNA for the CDR3 is TGTGCCAGTAGTGTTTCCGGGACCATCTACAATGAGCAGTTCTTC. Protein: CASSVSGTIYNEQFF. The chain is built from TRBV19 and TRBJ2-1, with D perhaps matching TRBD1 or TRBD2 (5 bases each). The V gene's germline CDR1 is LNHDA and CDR2 SQIVND (reference sequence). Trimming removed 5 bases at V and 3 bases at J, with 14 bases between. This CDR3 contains 15 residues.

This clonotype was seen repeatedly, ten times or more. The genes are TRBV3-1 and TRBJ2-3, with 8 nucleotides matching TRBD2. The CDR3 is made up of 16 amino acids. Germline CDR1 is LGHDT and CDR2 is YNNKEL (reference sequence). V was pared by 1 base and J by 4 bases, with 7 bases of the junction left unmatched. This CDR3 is CASSQVSGGVSDTQYF. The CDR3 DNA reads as TGTGCCAGCAGCCAAGTCAGCGGGGGAGTCTCAGATACGCAGTATTTT.

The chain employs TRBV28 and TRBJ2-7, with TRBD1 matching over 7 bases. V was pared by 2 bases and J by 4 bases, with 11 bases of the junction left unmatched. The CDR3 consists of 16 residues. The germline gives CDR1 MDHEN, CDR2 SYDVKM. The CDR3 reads CASSLTTGARRYEQYF. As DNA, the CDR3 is TGTGCCAGCAGTTTAACAACAGGGGCGCGTAGGTACGAGCAGTACTTC.

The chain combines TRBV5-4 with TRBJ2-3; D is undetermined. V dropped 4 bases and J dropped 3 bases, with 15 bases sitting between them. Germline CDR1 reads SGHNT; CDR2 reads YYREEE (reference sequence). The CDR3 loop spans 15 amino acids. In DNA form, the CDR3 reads TGTGCCAGCAGCCCCGGACCTAGAGCTACAGATACGCAGTATTTT. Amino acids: CASSPGPRATDTQYF.

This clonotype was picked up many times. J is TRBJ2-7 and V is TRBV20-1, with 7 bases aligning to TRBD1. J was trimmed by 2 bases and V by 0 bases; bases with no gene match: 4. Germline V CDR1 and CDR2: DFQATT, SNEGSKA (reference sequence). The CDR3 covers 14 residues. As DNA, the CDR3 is TGCAGTGCTAGAGAGGGACAGTTAGCCTACGAGCAGTACTTC. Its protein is CSAREGQLAYEQYF.

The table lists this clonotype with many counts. The CDR3 DNA reads TGTGCCAGCAGCCCAACTAGCGGAGAATACAATGAGCAGTTCTTC. Its translation is CASSPTSGEYNEQFF. V is TRBV7-6 and J is TRBJ2-1; 8 bases are a match to TRBD2. The CDR3 is made up of 15 amino acids. The germline V gene encodes CDR1 SGHVS and CDR2 FNYEAQ. V gave up 5 bases and J gave up 4 bases; unmatched junction bases: 7.